The 5 T cell receptor beta chains listed next were all sequenced from one sample in a study of shared clonotypes between healthy human individuals. The method was immunoSEQ multiplex PCR; TCRdb's version includes in-frame clones alone and lacks a portion of them. This table has approximately 710,000 clones, about 90% appearing once. The sequencing sample was made of memory CD8+ T cells from PBMCs. Subset indicated: CD45RO+ cells pooled with CCR7-negative TemRA cells. The origin of the receptors is a man aged 18 to 35 in good health. Some clones in this sample may be carry-over from other donors' samples.

V gene TRBV19 combines with J gene TRBJ2-7; the match to TRBD2 covers 7 bases. CDR3 size: 14 residues. The V gene's germline CDR1 is LNHDA and CDR2 SQIVND (reference sequence). Trimming took 5 bases from V and 2 from J; bases not matched to a gene: 6. The CDR3 DNA reads TGTGCCAGTAGTTACCGACTAGCCCCCTACGAGCAGTACTTC. Translation: CASSYRLAPYEQYF.

V and J are TRBV2 and TRBJ1-5, with D maybe TRBD1 (6 bases). Germline assignment: CDR1 SNHLY and CDR2 FYNNEI. This CDR3 comprises 17 residues. V was cut by 7 bases and J by 5 bases, with 24 bases left in between. The CDR3 is CASNDLGGQEAYQPQHF. Here the CDR3 DNA reads TGTGCCAGCAATGACCTGGGGGGACAAGAGGCTTATCAGCCCCAGCATTTT.

As to this clone: This same CDR3 is encoded by further DNA sequences in the sample. The CDR3 DNA sequence: TGTGCCAGCAGTCTGCGTGGGGCCTACGAGCAGTACTTC. This sequence encodes CASSLRGAYEQYF. V usage is TRBV27 and J usage is TRBJ2-7; D is unclear. The germline gives CDR1 MNHEY, CDR2 SMNVEV (reference sequence). Between the trimmed V and J ends, which lost 5 bases and 2 bases, there was a span of 10 bases. The CDR3 spans 13 residues.

V and J are TRBV5-5 and TRBJ1-2; TRBD1 matches 7 bases. J was trimmed by 4 bases and V by 3 bases; bases with no gene match: 9. From germline, CDR1 is SGHKS and CDR2 YYEKEE (reference sequence). The length of the CDR3 is 15 residues. CDR3 DNA: TGTGCCAGCAGCTACACCGGGACAGACTTCTATGGCTACACCTTC. Translation: CASSYTGTDFYGYTF.

The chain has TRBV10-2 and TRBJ2-7, with 8 bases lining up with TRBD1. The J segment lost 2 bases and the V segment lost 7 bases, leaving 7 bases of the junction unmatched. CDR3 length: 14 amino acids. Germline V gives CDR1 WSHSY, CDR2 SAAADI. CDR3 bases: TGCGCCAGCATCTTAGGACAGGGTGCCTACGAGCAGTACTTC. Translated, it gives CASILGQGAYEQYF.